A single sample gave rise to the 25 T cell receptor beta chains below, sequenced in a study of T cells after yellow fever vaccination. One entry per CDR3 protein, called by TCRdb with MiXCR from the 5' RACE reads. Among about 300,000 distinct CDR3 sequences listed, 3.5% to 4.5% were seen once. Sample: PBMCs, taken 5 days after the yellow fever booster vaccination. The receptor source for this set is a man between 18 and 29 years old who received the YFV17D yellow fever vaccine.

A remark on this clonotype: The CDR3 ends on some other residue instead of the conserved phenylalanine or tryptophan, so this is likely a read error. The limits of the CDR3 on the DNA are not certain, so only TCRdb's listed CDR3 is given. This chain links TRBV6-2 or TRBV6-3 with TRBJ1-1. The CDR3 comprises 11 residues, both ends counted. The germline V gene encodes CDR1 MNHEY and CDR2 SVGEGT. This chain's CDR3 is CASRRTQEWQY.

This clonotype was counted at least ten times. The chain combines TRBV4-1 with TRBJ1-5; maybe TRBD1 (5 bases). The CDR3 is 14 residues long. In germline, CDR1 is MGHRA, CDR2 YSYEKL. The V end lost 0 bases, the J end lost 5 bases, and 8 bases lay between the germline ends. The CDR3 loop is CASSQEGRDQPQHF. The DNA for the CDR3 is TGCGCCAGCAGCCAAGAGGGCAGGGATCAGCCCCAGCATTTT.

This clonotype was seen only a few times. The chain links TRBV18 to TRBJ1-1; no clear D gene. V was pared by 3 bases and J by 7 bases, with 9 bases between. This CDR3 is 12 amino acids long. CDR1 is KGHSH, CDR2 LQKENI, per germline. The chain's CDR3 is CASSPREREAFF. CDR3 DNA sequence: TGTGCCAGCTCACCGCGGGAGCGTGAAGCTTTCTTT.

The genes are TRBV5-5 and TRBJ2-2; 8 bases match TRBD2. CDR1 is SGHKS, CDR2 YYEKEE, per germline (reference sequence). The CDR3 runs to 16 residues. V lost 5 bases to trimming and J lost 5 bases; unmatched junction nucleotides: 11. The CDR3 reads CASSFSGTPRTGELFF. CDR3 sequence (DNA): TGTGCCAGCAGTTTTAGCGGGACCCCGAGGACCGGGGAGCTGTTTTTT.

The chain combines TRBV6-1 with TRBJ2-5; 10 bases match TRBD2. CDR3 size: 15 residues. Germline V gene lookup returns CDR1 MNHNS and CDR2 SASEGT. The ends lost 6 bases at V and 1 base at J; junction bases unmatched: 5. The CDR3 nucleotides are TGTGCCAGCAGGAGTGGGACTAGCGCCCAAGAGACCCAGTACTTC. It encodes CASRSGTSAQETQYF.

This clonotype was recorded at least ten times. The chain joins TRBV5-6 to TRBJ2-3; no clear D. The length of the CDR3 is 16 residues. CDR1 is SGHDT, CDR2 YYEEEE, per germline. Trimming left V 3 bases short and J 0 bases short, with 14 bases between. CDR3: CASSSLTLASTDTQYF. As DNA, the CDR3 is TGTGCCAGCAGCTCGCTGACTTTGGCTAGCACAGATACGCAGTATTTT.

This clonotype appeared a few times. The CDR3 nucleotides read TGTGCCAGCAGCTTCACAGGACGCACAGATACGCAGTATTTT. It encodes CASSFTGRTDTQYF. V gene TRBV5-6 combines with J gene TRBJ2-3; a weak D match, TRBD1 (5 bases). The CDR3 spans 14 residues. V lost 2 bases, J lost 1 base, and 8 bases lay in between. CDR1 SGHDT and CDR2 YYEEEE come from the germline V gene.

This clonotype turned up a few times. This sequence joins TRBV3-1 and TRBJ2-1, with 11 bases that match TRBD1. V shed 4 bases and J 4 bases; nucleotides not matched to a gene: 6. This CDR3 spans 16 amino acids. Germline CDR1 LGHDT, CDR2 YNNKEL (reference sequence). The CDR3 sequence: CASSRGQGAGYNEQFF. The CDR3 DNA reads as TGTGCCAGCAGCCGTGGACAGGGGGCGGGATACAATGAGCAGTTCTTC.

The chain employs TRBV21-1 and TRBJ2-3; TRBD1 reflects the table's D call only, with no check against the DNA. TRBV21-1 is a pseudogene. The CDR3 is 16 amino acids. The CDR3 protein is CASSVSFRGITDTQYF. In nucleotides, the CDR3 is TGTGCCAGCAGCGTGTCGTTCAGGGGTATAACAGATACGCAGTATTTT.

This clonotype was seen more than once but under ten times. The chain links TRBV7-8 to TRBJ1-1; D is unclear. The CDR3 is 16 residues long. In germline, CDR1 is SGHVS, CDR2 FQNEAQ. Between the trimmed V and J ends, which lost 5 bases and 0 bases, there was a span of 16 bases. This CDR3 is CASSPTRGNMNTEAFF. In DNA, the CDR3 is TGTGCCAGCAGCCCGACTCGGGGTAATATGAACACTGAAGCTTTCTTT.

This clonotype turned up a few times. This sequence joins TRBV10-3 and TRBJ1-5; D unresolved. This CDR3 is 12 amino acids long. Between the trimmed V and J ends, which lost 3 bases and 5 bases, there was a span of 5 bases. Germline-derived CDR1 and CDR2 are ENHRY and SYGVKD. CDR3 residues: CAISEIDQPQHF. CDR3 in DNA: TGTGCCATCAGTGAAATTGATCAGCCCCAGCATTTT.

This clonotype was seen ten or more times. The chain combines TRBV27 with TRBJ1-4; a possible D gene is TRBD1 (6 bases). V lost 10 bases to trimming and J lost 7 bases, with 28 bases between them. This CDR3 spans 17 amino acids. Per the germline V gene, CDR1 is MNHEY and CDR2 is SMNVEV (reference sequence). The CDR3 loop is CATDPGAHRGKCEKLFF. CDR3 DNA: TGTGCCACCGATCCAGGGGCCCATAGGGGAAAATGTGAAAAACTGTTTTTT. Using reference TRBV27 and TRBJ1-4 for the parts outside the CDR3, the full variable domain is EAQVTQNPRYLITVTGKKLTVTCSQNMNHEYMSWYRQDPGLGLRQIYYSMNVEVTDKGDVPEGYKVSRKEKRNFPLILESPSPNQTSLYFCATDPGAHRGKCEKLFFGSGTQLSVL.

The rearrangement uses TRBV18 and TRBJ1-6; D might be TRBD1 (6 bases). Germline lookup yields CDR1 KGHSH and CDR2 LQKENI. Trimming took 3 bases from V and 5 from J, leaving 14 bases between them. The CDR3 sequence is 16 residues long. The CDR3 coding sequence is TGTGCCAGCTCACCCCCGAGACAGGACCATAATTCACCCCTCCACTTT. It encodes CASSPPRQDHNSPLHF.

The CDR3 protein is CAISEGTSGGANPSGELFF. The CDR3 DNA follows: TGTGCCATCAGTGAGGGGACTAGCGGGGGGGCCAACCCGTCCGGGGAGCTGTTTTTT. This chain connects TRBV10-3 to TRBJ2-2, with TRBD2 matching over 16 bases. CDR3 length equals 19 residues. Germline V CDR1 and CDR2: ENHRY, SYGVKD. The J segment lost 6 bases and the V segment lost 2 bases, leaving 9 bases of the junction unmatched.

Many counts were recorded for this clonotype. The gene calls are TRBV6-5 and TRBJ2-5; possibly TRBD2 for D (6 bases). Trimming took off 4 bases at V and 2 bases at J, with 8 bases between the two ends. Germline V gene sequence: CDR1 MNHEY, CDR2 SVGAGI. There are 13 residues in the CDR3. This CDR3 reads CASSWGEQETQYF. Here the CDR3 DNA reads TGTGCCAGCAGTTGGGGGGAGCAAGAGACCCAGTACTTC.

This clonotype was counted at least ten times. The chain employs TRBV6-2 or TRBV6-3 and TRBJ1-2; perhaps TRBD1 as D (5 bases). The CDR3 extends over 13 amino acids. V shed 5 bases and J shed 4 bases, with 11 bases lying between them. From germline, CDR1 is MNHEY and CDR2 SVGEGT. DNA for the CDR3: TGTGCCAGCAGTCTTAGACAGATCTATGGCTACACCTTC. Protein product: CASSLRQIYGYTF.

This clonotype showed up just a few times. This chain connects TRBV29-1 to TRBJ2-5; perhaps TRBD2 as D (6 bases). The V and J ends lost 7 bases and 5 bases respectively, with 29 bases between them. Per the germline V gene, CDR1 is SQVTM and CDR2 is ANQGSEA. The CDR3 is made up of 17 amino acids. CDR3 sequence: CSGEMSAQRAKGETQYF. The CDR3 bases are TGCAGCGGGGAGATGTCCGCCCAGCGGGCCAAGGGGGAGACCCAGTACTTC.

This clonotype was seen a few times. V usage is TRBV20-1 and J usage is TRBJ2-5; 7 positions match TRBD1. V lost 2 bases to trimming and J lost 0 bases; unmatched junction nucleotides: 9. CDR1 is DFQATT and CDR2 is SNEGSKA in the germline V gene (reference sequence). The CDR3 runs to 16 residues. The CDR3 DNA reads TGCAGTGCTAGACCTTACCGGACAGGCAACCAAGAGACCCAGTACTTC. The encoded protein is CSARPYRTGNQETQYF.

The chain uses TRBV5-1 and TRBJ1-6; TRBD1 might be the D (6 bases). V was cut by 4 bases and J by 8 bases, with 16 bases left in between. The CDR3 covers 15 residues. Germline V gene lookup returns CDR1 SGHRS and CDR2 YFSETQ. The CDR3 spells CASSAGQTLYSPLHF. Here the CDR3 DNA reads TGCGCCAGCAGCGCCGGACAGACCCTGTATTCACCCCTCCACTTT.

The CDR3: CASSQRDRGYYGYTF. The CDR3 bases are TGTGCCAGCAGCCAACGGGACAGGGGATACTATGGCTACACCTTC. The chain is built from TRBV3-1 and TRBJ1-2, with 10 bases lining up with TRBD1. Germline trimming cut 2 bases from V and 3 bases from J; bases unmatched to any gene: 3. From germline, CDR1 is LGHDT and CDR2 YNNKEL (reference sequence). The CDR3 has 15 residues.

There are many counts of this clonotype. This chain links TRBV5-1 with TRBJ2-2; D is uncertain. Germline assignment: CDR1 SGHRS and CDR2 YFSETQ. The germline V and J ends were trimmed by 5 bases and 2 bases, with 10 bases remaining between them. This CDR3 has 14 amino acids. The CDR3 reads CASRDGDNTGELFF. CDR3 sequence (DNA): TGCGCCAGCAGAGATGGGGATAACACCGGGGAGCTGTTTTTT.

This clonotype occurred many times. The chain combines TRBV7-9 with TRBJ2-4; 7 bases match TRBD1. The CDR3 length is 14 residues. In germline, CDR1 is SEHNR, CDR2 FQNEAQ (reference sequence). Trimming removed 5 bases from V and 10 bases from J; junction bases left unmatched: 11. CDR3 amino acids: CASSDTGVELIQYF. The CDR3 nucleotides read TGTGCCAGCAGCGACACAGGGGTCGAGTTGATTCAGTACTTC.

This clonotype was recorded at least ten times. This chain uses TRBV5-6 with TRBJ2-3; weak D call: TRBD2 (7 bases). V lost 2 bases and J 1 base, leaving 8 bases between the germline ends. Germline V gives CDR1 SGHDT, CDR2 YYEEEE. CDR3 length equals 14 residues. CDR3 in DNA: TGTGCCAGCAGCTTCGGGGGGCGCACAGATACGCAGTATTTT. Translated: CASSFGGRTDTQYF.

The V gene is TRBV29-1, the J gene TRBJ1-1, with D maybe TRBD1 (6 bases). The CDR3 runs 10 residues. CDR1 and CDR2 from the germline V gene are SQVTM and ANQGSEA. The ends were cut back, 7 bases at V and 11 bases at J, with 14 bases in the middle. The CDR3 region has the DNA TGCAGCGCGGAGGAAGGGGGGGCTTTCTTT. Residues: CSAEEGGAFF. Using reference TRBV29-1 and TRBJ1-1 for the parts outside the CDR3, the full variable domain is SAVISQKPSRDICQRGTSLTIQCQVDSQVTMMFWYRQQPGQSLTLIATANQGSEATYESGFVIDKFPISRPNLTFSTLTVSNMSPEDSSIYLCSAEEGGAFFGQGTRLTVV.

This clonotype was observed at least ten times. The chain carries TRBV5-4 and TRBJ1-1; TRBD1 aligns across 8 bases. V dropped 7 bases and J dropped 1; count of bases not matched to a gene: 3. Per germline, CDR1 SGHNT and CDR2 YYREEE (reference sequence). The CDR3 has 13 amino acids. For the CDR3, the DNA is TGTGCCAGCTTGGGACAGGCGAACACTGAAGCTTTCTTT. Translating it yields CASLGQANTEAFF.